The T cell receptor beta chain described here comes from a study of blood T cells in healthy people across ages. The germline CDR1 and CDR2 sequences are SEHNR and FQNEAQ (reference sequence). The CDR3 consists of 15 residues. With 5 bases clipped from V and 8 bases from J, the junction kept 7 bases outside the gene matches. A second PCR, run for about 6 to 11 cycles, used a sample-barcoded 5' primer plus a J-beta primer mix. Every sample gave at least 2.5 million paired-end reads containing CDR3. TCRdb ran MiXCR on the 5' RACE reads and lists one entry per CDR3 protein. The profile shows over a million distinct CDR3 sequences, approximately 59% of them singletons.

Sequencing was done on a sample of blood. The sequence derives from a man younger than 30 in good health. J is TRBJ2-1 and V is TRBV7-9; the match to TRBD2 covers 12 bases. The CDR3 nucleotides are TGTGCCAGCAGCATGACGACTAGCGGGAGTCATGAGCAGTTCTTC. Translating gives CASSMTTSGSHEQFF.